This T cell receptor (beta chain) was captured by sequencing in a study of blood T cells in healthy people across ages. In its sample, this clonotype was seen many times. Its antigen is still unknown. Sample-barcoded 5' priming and a J-beta primer mix drove a second PCR of roughly 7 to 11 cycles. TCRdb passed the 5' RACE reads through MiXCR, listing each CDR3 protein once. The table lists 730,000 or so distinct CDR3 sequences, roughly two fifths of them singletons, with around 30% in the top ten. Overall study findings and caveats: Long-lived donors carried more naive CD4+ cells and greater diversity than aged donors.

The germline V gene encodes CDR1 MNHEY and CDR2 SVGAGI. CDR3 length: 15 amino acids. Trimming took 0 bases from V and 2 from J, leaving 10 bases between them. Sequencing was done on a sample of blood. This clonotype originated in an elderly man in good health. The chain recombines TRBV6-5 with TRBJ2-5, with D possibly being TRBD1 (5 bases). CDR3 residues: CASSYSMNRQETQYF. The CDR3 DNA reads as TGTGCCAGCAGTTACTCGATGAACAGGCAAGAGACCCAGTACTTC.